The 27 T cell receptor beta chains below were found in one sample sequenced in a study of blood T cell repertoires in COVID-19. The table came from immunoSEQ multiplex PCR; TCRdb's copy has only in-frame clones and leaves some out. The sample lists under 150,000 clones, 75% to 90% occurring once. Input material: PBMCs or T cells enriched from blood (not recorded which). The receptors stem from a woman between 45 and 65 years old who had recovered from COVID-19.

The chain couples TRBV3-1 (or the pseudogene TRBV3-2) to TRBJ2-2; 8 nucleotides match TRBD1. CDR1 LGHDT and CDR2 YNNKEL come from the germline V gene (reference sequence). The CDR3 consists of 16 residues. V lost 6 bases to trimming and J lost 1 base; unmatched junction nucleotides: 7. The CDR3 spells CASRRTGMLNTGELFF. The DNA of the CDR3 is TGTGCCAGCAGACGGACAGGGATGCTGAACACCGGGGAGCTGTTTTTT.

This rearrangement joins TRBV11-2 to TRBJ1-2, with D unclear. The V end lost 0 bases, the J end lost 0 bases, and 17 bases lay between the germline ends. This CDR3 is built from 18 residues. Germline CDR1 reads SGHAT; CDR2 reads FQNNGV. DNA of the CDR3: TGTGCCAGCAGCTTAGAACGGTCGGGGTTGGGGACTAACTATGGCTACACCTTC. It codes for CASSLERSGLGTNYGYTF.

This clone turned up a few times. The chain uses TRBV7-2 and TRBJ2-7; D possibly corresponds to TRBD2 (6 bases). Per the germline V gene, CDR1 is SGHTA and CDR2 is FQGNSA. This CDR3 region has 15 residues. Trimming took off 5 bases at V and 5 bases at J, with 19 bases between the two ends. The chain's CDR3 is CASSRPGTGLHEQYF. CDR3 in DNA: TGTGCCAGCAGCCGCCCCGGGACTGGGCTCCACGAGCAGTACTTC.

The chain employs TRBV15 and TRBJ2-7, with D hard to call. Trimming removed 2 bases at V and 3 bases at J, with 14 bases between. Germline V CDR1 and CDR2: LNHNV, YYDKDF (reference sequence). The CDR3 has 15 amino acids. In DNA form, the CDR3 reads TGTGCCACCAGCAGACTGGGTAGAGGTGGCTACGAGCAGTACTTC. Translation: CATSRLGRGGYEQYF. The full variable domain, completed using reference TRBV15 and TRBJ2-7, is DAMVIQNPRYQVTQFGKPVTLSCSQTLNHNVMYWYQQKSSQAPKLLFHYYDKDFNNEADTPDNFQSRRPNTSFCFLDIRSPGLGDTAMYLCATSRLGRGGYEQYFGPGTRLTVT.

The rearrangement joins TRBV5-4 to TRBJ1-1; D is possibly TRBD1 (5 bases). The CDR3 loop spans 14 amino acids. Germline loops: CDR1 SGHNT, CDR2 YYREEE (reference sequence). Between the trimmed V and J ends, which lost 2 bases and 0 bases, there was a span of 8 bases. CDR3 DNA: TGTGCCAGCAGCTTACAAGGGGTGAACACTGAAGCTTTCTTT. Translating gives CASSLQGVNTEAFF. The variable domain in full, with the rest retrieved from reference TRBV5-4 and TRBJ1-1, is ETGVTQSPTHLIKTRGQQVTLRCSSQSGHNTVSWYQQALGQGPQFIFQYYREEENGRGNFPPRFSGLQFPNYSSELNVNALELDDSALYLCASSLQGVNTEAFFGQGTRLTVV.

This clone has a handful of counts. This chain uses TRBV6-5 with TRBJ1-6; possible D gene TRBD1, 5 bases. V lost 6 bases, J lost 6 bases, and 15 bases lay in between. The CDR3 spans 15 residues. Per the germline V gene, CDR1 is MNHEY and CDR2 is SVGAGI. CDR3 nucleotides: TGTGCCAGCAGAGACCCGGGACTGATTAATTCACCCCTCCACTTT. This translates into CASRDPGLINSPLHF.

This chain joins TRBV10-3 and TRBJ2-2; 7 bases align to TRBD1. Germline CDR1 is ENHRY and CDR2 is SYGVKD. This CDR3 is 15 amino acids long. The trim removed 4 bases at V and 5 bases at J, leaving 7 bases unmatched. The CDR3 DNA sequence: TGTGCCATCAGTGGTCCCAGGGGGAAGACCGGGGAGCTGTTTTTT. Its translation is CAISGPRGKTGELFF.

The chain couples TRBV13 to TRBJ1-6, with TRBD1 matching 7 bases. The CDR3 has 18 amino acids. Germline V gene data show CDR1 as PRHDT and CDR2 as FYEKMQ (reference sequence). The trim removed 3 bases at V and 0 bases at J, leaving 8 bases unmatched. The CDR3 DNA follows: TGTGCCAGCAGCTTCGACAGGGTCGGAGGCTCCTATAATTCACCCCTCCACTTT. Residues: CASSFDRVGGSYNSPLHF.

This rearrangement joins TRBV7-9 to TRBJ1-2, with D perhaps matching TRBD1 (5 bases). Germline V lookup: CDR1 SEHNR, CDR2 FQNEAQ (reference sequence). V was pared by 5 bases and J by 5 bases, with 21 bases between. The CDR3 runs 16 residues. The DNA for the CDR3 is TGTGCCAGCAGCCAATACGCACCAAGTCAGGGATATGGCTACACCTTC. Translation gives CASSQYAPSQGYGYTF.

This sequence joins TRBV5-1 and TRBJ2-3, with 8 bases aligning to TRBD2. Germline lookup yields CDR1 SGHRS and CDR2 YFSETQ. The CDR3 has 15 amino acids. V dropped 5 bases and J dropped 5; count of bases not matched to a gene: 10. This CDR3 is CASRPSRGGGDTQYF. The CDR3 coding sequence is TGCGCCAGCAGGCCTAGTCGGGGGGGCGGAGATACGCAGTATTTT.

The chain employs TRBV3-1 (or the pseudogene TRBV3-2) and TRBJ2-7; D is uncertain. CDR3 length: 11 residues. Germline lookup yields CDR1 LGHDT and CDR2 YNNKEL (reference sequence). V shed 3 bases and J shed 4 bases, with 4 bases lying between them. The CDR3 sequence is CASSHQYEQYF. In DNA form, the CDR3 reads TGTGCCAGCAGCCACCAATACGAGCAGTACTTC.

J is TRBJ2-1 and V is TRBV7-8, with 7 bases matching TRBD1. The CDR3 runs 17 residues. J was trimmed by 3 bases and V by 1 base; bases with no gene match: 9. The germline gives CDR1 SGHVS, CDR2 FQNEAQ. The CDR3 spells CASSLDGLGTVYNEQFF. In DNA, the CDR3 is TGTGCCAGCAGCTTAGACGGGTTGGGGACAGTCTACAATGAGCAGTTCTTC.

This rearrangement joins TRBV3-1 (or the pseudogene TRBV3-2) to TRBJ2-7; D possibly corresponds to TRBD2 (5 bases). This CDR3 has 15 amino acids. Deletions cut 6 bases from V and 4 bases from J, with 19 bases between. Germline CDR1 reads LGHDT; CDR2 reads YNNKEL (reference sequence). CDR3 coding DNA: TGTGCCAGCAGTCGCGAGGGTACGGGTCTTTACGAGCAGTACTTC. Residues: CASSREGTGLYEQYF.

The genes are TRBV9 and TRBJ1-4, with 8 bases aligning to TRBD1. This CDR3 contains 14 residues. V gave up 4 bases and J gave up 7 bases; unmatched junction bases: 6. Germline-derived CDR1 and CDR2 are SGDLS and YYNGEE. The DNA of the CDR3 is TGTGCCAGCAGCCCAGGGGGCCGACCTGAAAAACTGTTTTTT. Translating gives CASSPGGRPEKLFF.

The V and J genes are TRBV7-9 and TRBJ1-4; no clear D gene. With 5 bases removed from V and 8 bases from J, the gap between germline ends came to 6 bases. The germline CDR1 and CDR2 sequences are SEHNR and FQNEAQ (reference sequence). The CDR3 spans 11 residues. Here the CDR3 reads CASSPREKLFF. In DNA, the CDR3 is TGTGCCAGCAGCCCGAGGGAAAAACTGTTTTTT.

This chain connects TRBV7-2 to TRBJ1-6; the D is unclear. The CDR3 is made up of 16 amino acids. Trimming took off 5 bases at V and 4 bases at J, with 15 bases between the two ends. Germline V gene data show CDR1 as SGHTA and CDR2 as FQGNSA. The CDR3 DNA follows: TGTGCCAGCAGCCTCAACACCGCTTCTTATAATTCACCCCTCCACTTT. Its translation: CASSLNTASYNSPLHF.

The V call is TRBV5-8, the J call TRBJ1-1, with 8 bases lining up with TRBD1. CDR1 is SGHTS, CDR2 YDEGEE, per germline. With V trimmed by 5 bases and J by 4 bases, 13 bases remained unmatched. The CDR3 is 16 amino acids. CDR3 amino acids: CASRIEGQGIGTEAFF. The CDR3 DNA follows: TGTGCCAGCAGAATCGAAGGACAGGGAATAGGCACTGAAGCTTTCTTT.

The genes are TRBV19 and TRBJ1-1, with TRBD1 matching over 9 bases. The CDR3 is made up of 13 amino acids. Germline CDR1 LNHDA, CDR2 SQIVND (reference sequence). Trimming cost V 8 bases and J 7 bases; bases outside gene matches: 8. The CDR3 protein is CASSDRGSDEAFF. DNA of the CDR3: TGTGCCAGTTCTGACAGGGGGTCAGATGAAGCTTTCTTT.

This clone was seen a handful of times. The chain combines TRBV7-8 with TRBJ1-2; D is ambiguous. V was trimmed by 1 base and J by 2 bases, leaving 11 bases between them. Germline V gene sequence: CDR1 SGHVS, CDR2 FQNEAQ. The CDR3 contains 15 residues. The CDR3 DNA is TGTGCCAGCAGCTTAGTAGACATTCCCAACTATGGCTACACCTTC. This sequence encodes CASSLVDIPNYGYTF. The whole variable domain, filled in from reference TRBV7-8 and TRBJ1-2, reads GAGVSQSPRYKVAKRGQDVALRCDPISGHVSLFWYQQALGQGPEFLTYFQNEAQLDKSGLPSDRFFAERPEGSVSTLKIQRTQQEDSAVYLCASSLVDIPNYGYTFGSGTRLTVV.

V gene TRBV2 combines with J gene TRBJ2-1; 11 nucleotides align to TRBD1. Germline CDR1 SNHLY, CDR2 FYNNEI. This CDR3 has 16 amino acids. The J segment lost 5 bases and the V segment lost 4 bases, leaving 7 bases of the junction unmatched. The CDR3 nucleotides read TGTGCCAGCAGTGCCCCCGGACAGGGGGCGGACAATGAGCAGTTCTTC. This codes for CASSAPGQGADNEQFF.

This clone appeared a single time. The genes are TRBV9 and TRBJ2-1, with D possibly being TRBD2 (6 bases). Germline CDR1 is SGDLS and CDR2 is YYNGEE. V was trimmed by 3 bases and J by 0 bases, leaving 19 bases between them. The CDR3 is 18 amino acids. The CDR3 is CASSARVPGETSYNEQFF. CDR3 sequence (DNA): TGTGCCAGCAGCGCTCGCGTTCCGGGGGAAACCTCCTACAATGAGCAGTTCTTC.

The chain links TRBV4-1 to TRBJ1-2; 11 bases map to TRBD1. The V gene's germline CDR1 is MGHRA and CDR2 YSYEKL. The V gene end was trimmed by 1 base and the J gene end by 3 bases; junction bases not matched to a gene: 4. This CDR3 comprises 16 residues. CDR3: CASSQALGQGDYGYTF. The CDR3 DNA follows: TGCGCCAGCAGCCAAGCCTTGGGACAGGGGGACTATGGCTACACCTTC.

The chain uses TRBV19 and TRBJ2-5; 11 bases agree with TRBD2. Germline-derived CDR1 and CDR2 are LNHDA and SQIVND (reference sequence). Losses at the gene ends were 5 bases for V and 2 bases for J; bases not matched to a gene: 10. CDR3 length: 17 amino acids. CDR3 DNA: TGTGCCAGTAGTCAGTTTACACTAGCGGGGGTTCAAGAGACCCAGTACTTC. It translates to CASSQFTLAGVQETQYF.

This clone was counted only a few times. The V call is TRBV19, the J call TRBJ1-4; D is perhaps TRBD1 (5 bases). The germline V gene has CDR1 LNHDA and CDR2 SQIVND (reference sequence). The V and J ends lost 4 bases and 4 bases respectively, with 13 bases between them. The CDR3 is 15 residues long. As DNA, the CDR3 is TGTGCCAGTAGTACTCCAGGGATGGTTAATGAAAAACTGTTTTTT. Its protein product is CASSTPGMVNEKLFF.

The V gene is TRBV7-8, the J gene TRBJ1-5; 10 bases align to TRBD1. Germline CDR1 and CDR2: SGHVS and FQNEAQ. The CDR3 has 15 residues. Losses at the gene ends were 1 base for V and 7 bases for J; bases not matched to a gene: 4. The CDR3 bases are TGTGCCAGCAGCTTAGAGACAGGGGGCCGGCAGCCCCAGCATTTT. The encoded protein is CASSLETGGRQPQHF.

This clone was seen just once. The chain links TRBV29-1 to TRBJ2-7; 9 bases match TRBD2. V was pared by 5 bases and J by 1 base, with 6 bases of the junction left unmatched. From germline, CDR1 is SQVTM and CDR2 ANQGSEA. The CDR3 contains 14 residues. CDR3 sequence (DNA): TGCAGCGTTAGGTCTAGCGGGGATTCCTACGAGCAGTACTTC. This codes for CSVRSSGDSYEQYF.

The V call is TRBV23-1, the J call TRBJ1-4; 10 nucleotides line up with TRBD1. TRBV23-1 is assigned to the ORF class and has an uncertain function. The trim removed 2 bases at V and 5 bases at J, leaving 5 bases unmatched. This CDR3 has 16 residues. The CDR3 spells CASSQQGQGKNEKLFF. Here the CDR3 DNA reads TGCGCCAGCAGTCAACAGGGACAGGGGAAGAATGAAAAACTGTTTTTT.